This TCR beta chain is drawn from a study of T cell changes during pregnancy in multiple sclerosis. Data came from immunoSEQ multiplex PCR; TCRdb stores just in-frame clones and leaves some out. The table shows about 100,000 clones, with over 80% occurring only once. Germline CDR1 MNHNS, CDR2 SASEGT. Trimming took 1 base from V and 1 from J, leaving 4 bases between them. This CDR3 comprises 13 residues. The sequence was collected from a female donor with multiple sclerosis, enrolled in a pregnancy study. The specimen comprised peripheral blood, sampled after pregnancy. The chain links TRBV6-1 to TRBJ1-1; D remains ambiguous. DNA of the CDR3: TGTGCCAGCAGTGAAGTAGCGAACACTGAAGCTTTCTTT. It translates to CASSEVANTEAFF.